This T cell receptor (beta chain) was sequenced in a study of T cell repertoires in cytomegalovirus infection. Whole-study context: In public TCR beta signatures, there were indications of both CMV infection and matching HLA type.

TCRdb ran MiXCR on the reads and lists one entry per CDR3 protein. The table records some 110,000 distinct CDR3 sequences, around a tenth of them present only once. The CDR3 spans 11 residues. CDR1 SNHLY and CDR2 FYNNEI come from the germline V gene. The V end lost 5 bases, the J end lost 4 bases, and 6 bases lay between the germline ends. This clonotype was counted between two and nine times. What it binds is unknown. Regarding the study as a whole: Dominant in the ex vivo response were TCR beta clonotypes restricted by HLA-C and specific for CMV.

This sequence originates from a human donor in good health (CMV status not recorded). Some clones in this sample may be carry-over from other donors' samples. What was sequenced was PBMCs, sequenced either directly or after in vitro stimulation (not recorded which). The V call is TRBV2, the J call TRBJ2-7, with D unclear. The CDR3 bases are TGTGCCAGCAGTCCGTTATACGAGCAGTACTTC. Translating it yields CASSPLYEQYF. The full variable domain, with the rest looked up from reference TRBV2 and TRBJ2-7, is EPEVTQTPSHQVTQMGQEVILRCVPISNHLYFYWYRQILGQKVEFLVSFYNNEISEKSEIFDDQFSVERPDGSNFTLKIRSTKLEDSAMYFCASSPLYEQYFGPGTRLTVT.